This T cell receptor (beta chain) was recorded in a study of T cells in Graves' hyperthyroidism and ophthalmopathy. This CDR3 spans 14 amino acids. V dropped 4 bases and J dropped 4 bases, with 15 bases sitting between them. CDR1 is SQVTM and CDR2 is ANQGSEA in the germline V gene. Together with thyroid ultrasound, orbital computed tomography, serum thyroxine and TRAb, clinical symptoms were used for diagnoses. Over 9 ml of fresh peripheral blood supplied the PBMCs. Findings of the study overall: Among thyroid clonotypes expanded above 0.001, most also appeared in blood.

This clonotype has at least ten counts. What it binds is not known. RNA transcripts gave rise to amplified TCR beta CDR3 regions. TCR CDR3 regions were first amplified by RT-PCR with HTBI primers. From the multiplex PCR reads, TCRdb called clonotypes with MiXCR, one entry per CDR3 protein. This table has more than 350,000 distinct CDR3 sequences, 15% to 20% appearing once. The TCR was taken from a woman aged 30 to 39 with Graves' hyperthyroidism that later progressed to Graves' ophthalmopathy. The source material was blood. V gene TRBV29-1 combines with J gene TRBJ2-3, with no clear D. This chain's CDR3 is CSVGHGPLSDTQYF. In DNA form, the CDR3 reads TGCAGCGTTGGGCACGGGCCGCTTTCAGATACGCAGTATTTT.